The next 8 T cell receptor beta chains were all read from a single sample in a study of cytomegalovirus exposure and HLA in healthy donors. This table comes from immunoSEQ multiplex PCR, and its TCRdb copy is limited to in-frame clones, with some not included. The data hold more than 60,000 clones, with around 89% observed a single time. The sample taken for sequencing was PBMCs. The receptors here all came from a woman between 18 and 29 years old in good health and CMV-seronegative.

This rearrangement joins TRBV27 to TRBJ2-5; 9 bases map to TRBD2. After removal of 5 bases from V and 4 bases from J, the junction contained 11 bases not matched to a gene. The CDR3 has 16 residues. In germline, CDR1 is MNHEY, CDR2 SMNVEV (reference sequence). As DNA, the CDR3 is TGTGCCAGCAGTCACGGGCGGGAGGGATTACTAGAGACCCAGTACTTC. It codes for CASSHGREGLLETQYF.

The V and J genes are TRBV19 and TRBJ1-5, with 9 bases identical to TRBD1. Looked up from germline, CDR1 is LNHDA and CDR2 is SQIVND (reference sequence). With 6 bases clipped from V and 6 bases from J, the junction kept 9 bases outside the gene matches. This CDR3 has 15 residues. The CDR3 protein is CASRKDRGQVQPQHF. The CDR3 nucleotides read TGTGCCAGTAGGAAGGACAGGGGACAGGTTCAGCCCCAGCATTTT.

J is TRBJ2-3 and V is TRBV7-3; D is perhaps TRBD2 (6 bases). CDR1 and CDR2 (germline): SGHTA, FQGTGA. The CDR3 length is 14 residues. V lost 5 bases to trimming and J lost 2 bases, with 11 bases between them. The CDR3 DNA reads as TGTGCCAGCAGCCGCGGGACCTTCACAGATACGCAGTATTTT. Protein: CASSRGTFTDTQYF.

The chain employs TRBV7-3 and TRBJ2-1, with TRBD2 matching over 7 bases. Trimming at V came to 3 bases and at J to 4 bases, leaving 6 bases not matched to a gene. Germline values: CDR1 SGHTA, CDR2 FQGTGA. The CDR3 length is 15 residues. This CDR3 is CASSFGAGVYNEQFF. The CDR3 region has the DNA TGTGCCAGCAGCTTTGGGGCGGGGGTTTACAATGAGCAGTTCTTC.

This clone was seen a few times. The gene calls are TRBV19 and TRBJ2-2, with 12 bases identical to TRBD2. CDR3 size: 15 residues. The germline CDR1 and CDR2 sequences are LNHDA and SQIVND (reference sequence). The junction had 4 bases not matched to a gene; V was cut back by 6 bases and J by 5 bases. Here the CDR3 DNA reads TGTGCCAGTAGGAGACTAGCGGGGGAGACCGGGGAGCTGTTTTTT. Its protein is CASRRLAGETGELFF.

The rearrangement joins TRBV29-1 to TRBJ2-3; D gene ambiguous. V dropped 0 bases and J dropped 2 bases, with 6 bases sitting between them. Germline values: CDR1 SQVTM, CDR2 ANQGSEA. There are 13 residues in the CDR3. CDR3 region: CSVEDWATDTQYF. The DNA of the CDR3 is TGCAGCGTTGAAGACTGGGCCACAGATACGCAGTATTTT.

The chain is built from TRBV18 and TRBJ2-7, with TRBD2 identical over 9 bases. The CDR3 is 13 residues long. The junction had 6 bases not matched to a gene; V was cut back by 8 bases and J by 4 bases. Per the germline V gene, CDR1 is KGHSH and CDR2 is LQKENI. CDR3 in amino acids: CASVSGSGYEQYF. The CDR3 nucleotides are TGTGCCAGCGTTAGCGGGAGTGGGTACGAGCAGTACTTC. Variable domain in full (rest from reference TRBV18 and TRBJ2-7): NAGVMQNPRHLVRRRGQEARLRCSPMKGHSHVYWYRQLPEEGLKFMVYLQKENIIDESGMPKERFSAEFPKEGPSILRIQQVVRGDSAAYFCASVSGSGYEQYFGPGTRLTVT.

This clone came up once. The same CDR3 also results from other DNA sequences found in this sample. The CDR3 loop reads CASSLGTGSYGYTF. CDR3 DNA sequence: TGTGCCAGCAGCTTAGGGACAGGGAGCTATGGCTACACCTTC. J is TRBJ1-2 and V is TRBV7-9; the match to TRBD1 covers 8 bases. The CDR3 has 14 amino acids. J gave up 4 bases and V 1 base, and 2 bases lay outside the gene matches. CDR1 SEHNR and CDR2 FQNEAQ come from the germline V gene (reference sequence).